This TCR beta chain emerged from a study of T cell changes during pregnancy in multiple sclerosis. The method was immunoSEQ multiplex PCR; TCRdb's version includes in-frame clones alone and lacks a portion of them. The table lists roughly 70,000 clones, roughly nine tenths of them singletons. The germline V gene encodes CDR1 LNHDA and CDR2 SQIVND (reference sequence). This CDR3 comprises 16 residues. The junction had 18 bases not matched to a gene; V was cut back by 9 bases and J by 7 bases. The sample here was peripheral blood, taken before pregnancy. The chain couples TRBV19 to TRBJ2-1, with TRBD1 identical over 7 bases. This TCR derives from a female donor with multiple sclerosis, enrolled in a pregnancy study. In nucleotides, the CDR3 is TGTGCCAGCCTGAAGACAGGGACAATCCCTACAAATGAGCAGTTCTTC. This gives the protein CASLKTGTIPTNEQFF.